These 27 T cell receptor beta chains were sequenced from one sample in a study of shared clonotypes between healthy human individuals. The table came from immunoSEQ multiplex PCR; TCRdb's copy has only in-frame clones and leaves some out. The repertoire holds roughly 500,000 clones, with 81% as singletons. The sample comprised PBMCs. These receptors came from a woman between 40 and 50 years old in good health. Some clones in this sample may be carry-over from other donors' samples.

The chain recombines TRBV5-1 with TRBJ2-5; 11 bases map to TRBD2. The CDR3 is 15 residues long. The ends lost 4 bases at V and 1 base at J; junction bases unmatched: 3. The V gene's germline CDR1 is SGHRS and CDR2 YFSETQ. The CDR3 loop is CASSRTSGLQETQYF. For the CDR3, the DNA is TGCGCCAGCAGCAGGACTAGCGGGCTCCAAGAGACCCAGTACTTC.

This chain connects TRBV4-1 to TRBJ2-1; 7 bases align to TRBD2. Germline V gene data show CDR1 as MGHRA and CDR2 as YSYEKL. With V trimmed by 2 bases and J by 4 bases, 8 bases remained unmatched. The CDR3 length is 16 residues. The CDR3 region has the DNA TGCGCCAGCAGCCAAAGGCTAGCGGATCATTACAATGAGCAGTTCTTC. Translating gives CASSQRLADHYNEQFF.

The V and J genes are TRBV30 and TRBJ2-1; 9 bases map to TRBD1. The CDR3 is 15 residues long. CDR1 and CDR2 (germline): GTSNPN, SVGIG (reference sequence). The trim removed 5 bases at V and 2 bases at J, leaving 7 bases unmatched. CDR3 residues: CAWSQDRGPYNEQFF. CDR3 bases: TGTGCCTGGTCTCAGGACAGGGGACCCTACAATGAGCAGTTCTTC.

This chain links TRBV7-2 with TRBJ2-3, with D unclear. Germline CDR1 reads SGHTA; CDR2 reads FQGNSA. The ends were cut back, 6 bases at V and 4 bases at J, with 17 bases in the middle. The CDR3 loop spans 15 amino acids. The chain's CDR3 is CASSHRRPSADTQYF. CDR3 sequence (DNA): TGTGCCAGCAGTCACCGCAGACCGAGCGCAGATACGCAGTATTTT.

This clone showed up many times. This sample includes further DNA sequences coding for the same CDR3. The V call is TRBV18, the J call TRBJ1-1; no firm D call. The germline V gene encodes CDR1 KGHSH and CDR2 LQKENI. The CDR3 has 14 residues. Trimming removed 2 bases from V and 1 base from J, with 8 bases in between. As DNA, the CDR3 is TGTGCCAGCTCACCATTGTTTGGGAACACTGAAGCTTTCTTT. Translated: CASSPLFGNTEAFF.

The chain is built from TRBV25-1 and TRBJ1-5; D not resolved. The germline V gene encodes CDR1 MGHDK and CDR2 SYGVNS. The CDR3 has 13 amino acids. Trimming shortened V by 2 bases and J by 5 bases, and 7 bases separated the two germline ends. CDR3 nucleotides: TGTGCCAGCAGTGAACAGATTGATCAGCCCCAGCATTTT. Translation: CASSEQIDQPQHF.

This chain links TRBV9 with TRBJ2-1; unclear D gene. This CDR3 comprises 13 residues. Germline CDR1 and CDR2: SGDLS and YYNGEE. V was pared by 4 bases and J by 5 bases, with 10 bases between. The CDR3 here is CASSPLSDNEQFF. The CDR3 nucleotides read TGTGCCAGCAGCCCCCTTAGTGACAATGAGCAGTTCTTC.

CDR3 coding DNA: TGTGCCAGCAGCCGAACCGGGGATGGGCGCACTGAAGCTTTCTTT. It translates to CASSRTGDGRTEAFF. The genes are TRBV4-2 and TRBJ1-1, with D uncertain. Per germline, CDR1 LGHNA and CDR2 YNFKEQ. The CDR3 sequence is 15 residues long. Trimming removed 4 bases from V and 4 bases from J, with 16 bases in between.

This clone was seen a handful of times. J is TRBJ2-1 and V is TRBV7-9; 9 nucleotides match TRBD2. This CDR3 comprises 14 residues. Germline CDR1 is SEHNR and CDR2 is FQNEAQ (reference sequence). The V gene end was trimmed by 5 bases and the J gene end by 6 bases; junction bases not matched to a gene: 5. The CDR3 nucleotides are TGTGCCAGCAGCGAGGGACTAGCAATCAATGAGCAGTTCTTC. This sequence encodes CASSEGLAINEQFF.

The CDR3 DNA follows: TGTGCCAGCAGCTCCACTCGGGGACAGGGAGGTCATGAGCAGTTCTTC. Translation gives CASSSTRGQGGHEQFF. This chain links TRBV11-2 with TRBJ2-1, with 9 bases aligning to TRBD1. The CDR3 has 16 residues. V was clipped by 4 bases and J by 8 bases; unmatched bases: 12. Germline-derived CDR1 and CDR2 are SGHAT and FQNNGV.

The chain combines TRBV6-1 with TRBJ2-2; weak D call: TRBD2 (5 bases). Trimming removed 4 bases from V and 4 bases from J, with 10 bases in between. The CDR3 sequence is 14 residues long. Per germline, CDR1 MNHNS and CDR2 SASEGT. CDR3 amino acids: CASSGGVATGELFF. CDR3 in DNA: TGTGCCAGCAGTGGGGGAGTCGCCACCGGGGAGCTGTTTTTT.

The J gene is TRBJ2-1, the V gene TRBV14, with 7 bases aligning to TRBD2. This CDR3 is built from 15 residues. After removal of 6 bases from V and 2 bases from J, the junction contained 7 bases not matched to a gene. The germline V gene encodes CDR1 SGHDN and CDR2 FVKESK. Here the CDR3 reads CASSSVSGAYNEQFF. In nucleotides, the CDR3 is TGTGCCAGCAGTTCGGTGAGCGGGGCCTACAATGAGCAGTTCTTC. Full variable domain (rest looked up from reference TRBV14 and TRBJ2-1): EAGVTQFPSHSVIEKGQTVTLRCDPISGHDNLYWYRRVMGKEIKFLLHFVKESKQDESGMPNNRFLAERTGGTYSTLKVQPAELEDSGVYFCASSSVSGAYNEQFFGPGTRLTVL.

The chain joins TRBV7-3 to TRBJ2-1, with TRBD2 matching over 9 bases. V lost 2 bases, J lost 8 bases, and 10 bases stayed unmatched. This CDR3 is built from 16 residues. Germline V gene data show CDR1 as SGHTA and CDR2 as FQGTGA. CDR3 in amino acids: CASSLQGSGSIDEQFF. CDR3 DNA sequence: TGTGCCAGCAGCTTACAAGGTAGCGGGAGTATTGATGAGCAGTTCTTC.

The CDR3 DNA reads as TGTGCCAGCCTTCCCGGGACTAGGGTGGGTAACGAGCAGTACTTC. Translating gives CASLPGTRVGNEQYF. The chain combines TRBV2 with TRBJ2-7, with TRBD2 identical over 8 bases. CDR3 length: 15 amino acids. J gave up 5 bases and V 8 bases, and 14 bases lay outside the gene matches. Germline assignment: CDR1 SNHLY and CDR2 FYNNEI.

The V and J genes are TRBV27 and TRBJ2-1; 10 bases map to TRBD2. Germline V lookup: CDR1 MNHEY, CDR2 SMNVEV (reference sequence). Unmatched junction bases numbered 4, after V lost 2 bases and J lost 12 bases. There are 13 residues in the CDR3. The CDR3 nucleotides are TGTGCCAGCAGTTTAGGAGCGGGAGGGCCGCAGTTCTTC. Encoded protein: CASSLGAGGPQFF.

Comment on this clone: Different DNA sequences within this sample yield the same CDR3. The chain employs TRBV5-4 and TRBJ2-1; perhaps TRBD2 as D (6 bases). This CDR3 is built from 13 residues. V shed 0 bases and J shed 7 bases, with 8 bases lying between them. The germline V gene has CDR1 SGHNT and CDR2 YYREEE (reference sequence). The CDR3: CASSLVGGNEQFF. The CDR3 DNA reads TGTGCCAGCAGCTTGGTAGGAGGGAATGAGCAGTTCTTC.

The chain joins TRBV29-1 to TRBJ2-7; D may correspond to TRBD1 or TRBD2 (5 bases each). The ends were cut back, 3 bases at V and 3 bases at J, with 9 bases in the middle. Germline V gene data show CDR1 as SQVTM and CDR2 as ANQGSEA. The CDR3 runs 12 residues. CDR3 nucleotide sequence: TGCAGCGTTGAGGGACCCAACTACGAGCAGTACTTC. It codes for CSVEGPNYEQYF.

The chain uses TRBV5-6 and TRBJ2-1; 7 nucleotides align to TRBD2. Germline V lookup: CDR1 SGHDT, CDR2 YYEEEE. This CDR3 is 16 amino acids long. V shed 5 bases, J shed 1 base, and the junction held 9 bases outside the gene matches. The CDR3 DNA reads as TGTGCCAGCAGTTACGCGGGACTAAGGTCCTACAATGAGCAGTTCTTC. It encodes CASSYAGLRSYNEQFF.

On this clone: A read error is the likely source, as a far larger clone sits one nucleotide away. CDR3 sequence (DNA): TGTGCCAGCAGCTTCTCCGGGACCAATGTCTACACCTTC. Translation gives CASSFSGTNVYTF. V is TRBV5-6 and J is TRBJ1-2; D possibly corresponds to TRBD1 (5 bases). Germline V gives CDR1 SGHDT, CDR2 YYEEEE. The germline V and J ends were trimmed by 2 bases and 10 bases, with 15 bases remaining between them. The CDR3 loop spans 13 amino acids.

Worth noting for this clone: A much larger clone differs by one base, so this may be a read error. This rearrangement joins TRBV5-1 to TRBJ2-1, with D possibly TRBD1 on 6 matching bases. Germline assignment: CDR1 SGHRS and CDR2 YFSETQ. Trimming left V 4 bases short and J 5 bases short, with 13 bases between. The CDR3 length is 14 residues. CDR3 loop: CASSQQGPDNEQFF. CDR3 in DNA: TGCGCCAGCAGCCAACAGGGCCCGGACAATGAGCAGTTCTTC.

V is TRBV9 and J is TRBJ2-2; 9 bases are a match to TRBD1. The CDR3 is 14 amino acids. Trimming cost V 6 bases and J 7 bases; bases outside gene matches: 7. Germline V gene sequence: CDR1 SGDLS, CDR2 YYNGEE. CDR3 region: CASTGTGSVGELFF. CDR3 nucleotide sequence: TGTGCCAGCACCGGGACAGGGTCTGTCGGGGAGCTGTTTTTT.

Turning to this clone: The junction differs from germline at one of its ends, possibly a read error. The V gene is TRBV6-1, the J gene TRBJ2-7; a possible D gene is TRBD1 (5 bases). The CDR3 spans 14 residues. Looked up from germline, CDR1 is MNHNS and CDR2 is SASEGT. The CDR3, as DNA: TGTGCCGGCAGTGACAAGGGGTCCCTCTCCGAGCAGCACTTC. This codes for CAGSDKGSLSEQHF.

Of note for this clone: A far larger clone is only one base removed, so a read error is likely. The chain carries TRBV5-1 and TRBJ1-2; TRBD1 aligns across 8 bases. This CDR3 has 15 residues. Germline assignment: CDR1 SGHRS and CDR2 YFSETQ. V lost 4 bases to trimming and J lost 7 bases; unmatched junction nucleotides: 12. For the CDR3, the DNA is TGCGCCAGCAGCGCGGGACAGGTGGCGCCGGGTGGCTACACCTTC. Translation: CASSAGQVAPGGYTF.

The V and J genes are TRBV7-9 and TRBJ1-2; D is uncertain. This CDR3 is 13 amino acids long. Germline CDR1 reads SEHNR; CDR2 reads FQNEAQ (reference sequence). Trimming removed 3 bases from V and 6 bases from J, with 11 bases in between. The CDR3 loop is CASSFKDTDGYTF. CDR3 nucleotides: TGTGCCAGCAGCTTCAAAGATACTGATGGCTACACCTTC.

The V call is TRBV25-1, the J call TRBJ1-4; D remains ambiguous. Germline V CDR1 and CDR2: MGHDK, SYGVNS. This CDR3 has 13 amino acids. Between the trimmed V and J ends, which lost 3 bases and 4 bases, there was a span of 6 bases. The CDR3 DNA sequence: TGTGCCAGCAGTGAGCCAAGTAATGAAAAACTGTTTTTT. Protein sequence: CASSEPSNEKLFF.

In its sample, this clone was seen a few times. This is likely an artifact of a read error, given a far larger clone one base away. V is TRBV30 and J is TRBJ1-2, with a possible D match to TRBD1 (5 bases). The V gene's germline CDR1 is GTSNPN and CDR2 SVGIG (reference sequence). With 2 bases removed from V and 9 bases from J, the gap between germline ends came to 10 bases. The CDR3 has 11 amino acids. The CDR3 nucleotides read TGTGCCTGGAGTCAGGGATCCTGCTACACCTTC. Protein sequence: CAWSQGSCYTF.

Concerning this clone: This probably arose from a read error, given a far larger clone one base away. The identical CDR3 is also encoded by other nucleotide sequences in the sample. V and J are TRBV7-9 and TRBJ1-5, with TRBD1 identical over 7 bases. CDR3 length equals 15 residues. Germline assignment: CDR1 SEHNR and CDR2 FQNEAQ (reference sequence). Trimming cost V 1 base and J 7 bases; bases outside gene matches: 7. This CDR3 is CASSLEGTAGQPQHF. CDR3 nucleotide sequence: TGTGCCAGCAGCTTAGAGGGGACAGCTGGGCAGCCCCAGCATTTT. The full variable domain, completed using reference TRBV7-9 and TRBJ1-5, is DTGVSQNPRHKITKRGQNVTFRCDPISEHNRLYWYRQTLGQGPEFLTYFQNEAQLEKSRLLSDRFSAERPKGSFSTLEIQRTEQGDSAMYLCASSLEGTAGQPQHFGDGTRLSIL.